At least ten counts were recorded for the clone carrying this T cell receptor (beta chain). Time point defined: after trial treatment. The treatment denotes: LDRT plus nivolumab, ipilimumab, low-dose cyclophosphamide and aspirin (RACIN trial). The record originates from a study of low-dose radiotherapy and immunotherapy resistance in tumors. Gene-specific TRAV and TRBV primers were used for first-strand cDNA, covering alpha and beta chains. Using a constant-region primer together with a V-primer adapter, TCRs were subjected to around 22 PCR cycles of amplification. TCRdb independently ran MiXCR on the reads; one entry per CDR3 protein. The profile shows under 90,000 distinct CDR3 sequences, 15% to 20% of them singletons. The receptor was derived from a male donor with prostate cancer. Sample: PBMCs, taken after low-dose radiotherapy plus immunotherapy.

As DNA, the CDR3 is TGTGCCAGCAGCTTAGCAGGTTCCGGGGAGCTGTTTTTT. Its protein product is CASSLAGSGELFF. The chain recombines TRBV7-9 with TRBJ2-2; D not resolved. The CDR3 covers 13 residues. Trimming took off 0 bases at V and 6 bases at J, with 5 bases between the two ends. Per the germline V gene, CDR1 is SEHNR and CDR2 is FQNEAQ (reference sequence).